These 26 T cell receptor beta chains were all obtained from the same sample, sequenced in a study of cytomegalovirus exposure and HLA in healthy donors. The PCR made use of 60 Vbeta and 13 Jbeta primers. Data came from immunoSEQ multiplex PCR; TCRdb stores just in-frame clones and leaves some out. There are tens of thousands of clones in the sample; 72% occur only once, and just under 6.5% lies in the top ten. The sequenced sample was PBMCs. Receptors were obtained from a man between 25 and 39 years old in good health and CMV-seronegative.

The chain joins TRBV5-4 to TRBJ2-1; a weak D match, TRBD2 (6 bases). Trimming cost V 4 bases and J 0 bases, with 17 bases left between them. The CDR3 loop spans 17 amino acids. Germline CDR1 and CDR2: SGHNT and YYREEE (reference sequence). The CDR3 loop is CASSPRPLSGSYNEQFF. CDR3 sequence (DNA): TGTGCCAGCAGCCCCCGCCCCCTTAGCGGCTCCTACAATGAGCAGTTCTTC. Supplemented by reference TRBV5-4 and TRBJ2-1, the full variable domain reads ETGVTQSPTHLIKTRGQQVTLRCSSQSGHNTVSWYQQALGQGPQFIFQYYREEENGRGNFPPRFSGLQFPNYSSELNVNALELDDSALYLCASSPRPLSGSYNEQFFGPGTRLTVL.

This chain connects TRBV9 to TRBJ1-1; 7 bases fit TRBD1. The CDR3 is 17 amino acids. V was clipped by 4 bases and J by 0 bases; unmatched bases: 12. From germline, CDR1 is SGDLS and CDR2 YYNGEE. The CDR3 here is CASSPHGRDSVNTEAFF. The CDR3, as DNA: TGTGCCAGCAGCCCCCATGGAAGGGACAGCGTGAACACTGAAGCTTTCTTT. The full variable domain, in which reference TRBV9 and TRBJ1-1 provide the parts outside the CDR3, is DSGVTQTPKHLITATGQRVTLRCSPRSGDLSVYWYQQSLDQGLQFLIQYYNGEERAKGNILERFSAQQFPDLHSELNLSSLELGDSALYFCASSPHGRDSVNTEAFFGQGTRLTVV.

This clone has only a few counts. The genes are TRBV6-1 and TRBJ2-7; D gene ambiguous. V lost 4 bases and J 0 bases, leaving 7 bases between the germline ends. The V gene's germline CDR1 is MNHNS and CDR2 SASEGT. This CDR3 comprises 13 residues. The CDR3 reads CASSVTNSYEQYF. The CDR3 DNA reads as TGTGCCAGCAGTGTTACTAACTCCTACGAGCAGTACTTC.

The J gene is TRBJ1-3, the V gene TRBV5-1; the match to TRBD1 covers 8 bases. CDR1 is SGHRS and CDR2 is YFSETQ in the germline V gene. The CDR3 runs to 15 residues. Unmatched junction bases numbered 4, after V lost 5 bases and J lost 0 bases. This chain's CDR3 is CASRPGTGSGNTIYF. CDR3 bases: TGCGCCAGCAGGCCGGGGACAGGCTCTGGAAACACCATATATTTT.

The V gene is TRBV29-1, the J gene TRBJ2-4; TRBD1 matches at 8 bases. CDR1 is SQVTM and CDR2 is ANQGSEA in the germline V gene. The CDR3 length is 13 residues. V lost 2 bases to trimming and J lost 7 bases; unmatched junction nucleotides: 4. The CDR3 nucleotides are TGCAGCGTTGAAACAGGGGGTCGGAACATTCAGTACTTC. Translating it yields CSVETGGRNIQYF.

The CDR3, as DNA: TGTGCCAGCAGCCAAGGTACAGCGACGGAGGGTGAGCAGTACTTC. Translated: CASSQGTATEGEQYF. V and J are TRBV4-2 and TRBJ2-5; tentatively, D is TRBD2 (6 bases). From germline, CDR1 is LGHNA and CDR2 YNFKEQ. The CDR3 has 15 residues. The germline V and J ends were trimmed by 1 base and 11 bases, with 20 bases remaining between them.

About this clone: Within the sample, other DNA sequences also encode this same CDR3. The chain uses TRBV29-1 and TRBJ2-5; TRBD2 matches at 7 bases. With V trimmed by 7 bases and J by 1 base, 9 bases remained unmatched. Per the germline V gene, CDR1 is SQVTM and CDR2 is ANQGSEA. The CDR3 is 14 residues long. The CDR3 DNA reads as TGCAGCGCCGGGGGAGGGCTGATCCAAGAGACCCAGTACTTC. Residues: CSAGGGLIQETQYF.

The chain couples TRBV7-6 to TRBJ2-1; 8 bases are a match to TRBD2. The germline V gene has CDR1 SGHVS and CDR2 FNYEAQ. J gave up 8 bases and V 3 bases, and 3 bases lay outside the gene matches. The CDR3 length is 13 residues. CDR3 loop: CASSFGLADEQFF. Here the CDR3 DNA reads TGTGCCAGCAGCTTTGGACTAGCCGATGAGCAGTTCTTC.

Concerning this clone itself: A junction end diverges from the germline sequence, so it may reflect a read error. The V gene is TRBV30, the J gene TRBJ2-1; TRBD2 matches at 7 bases. The CDR3 loop spans 14 amino acids. The V gene's germline CDR1 is GTSNPN and CDR2 SVGIG (reference sequence). The CDR3 spells CASLLASERAEQLF. CDR3 bases: TGTGCCTCTTTACTAGCGTCTGAGAGGGCTGAGCAGCTCTTC.

This clone has only a few counts. The rearrangement links TRBV10-3 to TRBJ2-7, with D possibly matching TRBD1 (7 bases). The CDR3 covers 15 residues. Germline assignment: CDR1 ENHRY and CDR2 SYGVKD. V shed 0 bases and J shed 4 bases, with 13 bases lying between them. For the CDR3, the DNA is TGTGCCATCAGTGAGTCGGAGGGGGCGGGTTACGAGCAGTACTTC. As protein: CAISESEGAGYEQYF.

Note on this clone: Other nucleotide sequences from this sample produce the same CDR3. The chain is built from TRBV5-1 and TRBJ2-3; 8 positions match TRBD2. CDR3 length: 14 residues. V shed 3 bases, J shed 0 bases, and the junction held 0 bases outside the gene matches. Looked up from germline, CDR1 is SGHRS and CDR2 is YFSETQ. CDR3 DNA sequence: TGCGCCAGCAGCTCTAGCGGGAGCACAGATACGCAGTATTTT. This gives the protein CASSSSGSTDTQYF.

This clone was detected only once. V and J are TRBV5-1 and TRBJ1-5; perhaps TRBD1 as D (6 bases). Germline assignment: CDR1 SGHRS and CDR2 YFSETQ. The CDR3 contains 14 residues. V was pared by 5 bases and J by 7 bases, with 16 bases between. The CDR3 sequence is CASSQTSGTQPQHF. The CDR3 DNA follows: TGCGCCAGCAGTCAAACTTCAGGGACACAGCCCCAGCATTTT.

The sample holds one count of this clone. J is TRBJ1-5 and V is TRBV27; tentative D call: TRBD1 (5 bases). This CDR3 has 15 residues. The germline V gene has CDR1 MNHEY and CDR2 SMNVEV (reference sequence). The germline V and J ends were trimmed by 4 bases and 6 bases, with 16 bases remaining between them. The CDR3 DNA sequence: TGTGCCAGCAGTTCCGACCAGGGTCTGCTTCAGCCCCAGCATTTT. It specifies CASSSDQGLLQPQHF.

The V gene is TRBV7-2, the J gene TRBJ2-3; D perhaps matches TRBD2 (5 bases). This CDR3 is built from 16 residues. V was cut by 2 bases and J by 5 bases, with 17 bases left in between. CDR1 and CDR2 (germline): SGHTA, FQGNSA. The chain's CDR3 is CASSLSIGKTGDTQYF. CDR3 DNA sequence: TGTGCCAGCAGCTTATCAATCGGGAAGACTGGAGATACGCAGTATTTT.

The V and J genes are TRBV29-1 and TRBJ2-7; TRBD2 is a possible D gene (7 bases). Germline loops: CDR1 SQVTM, CDR2 ANQGSEA. This CDR3 comprises 14 residues. V was clipped by 8 bases and J by 4 bases, with 21 bases between them. The CDR3 DNA follows: TGCAGCTTCAGCTCAGGGGAGGGGCCTTACGAGCAGTACTTC. This translates into CSFSSGEGPYEQYF.

CDR3 in amino acids: CSVLYRATEAFF. The CDR3 DNA reads TGCAGCGTTTTGTACAGAGCCACTGAAGCTTTCTTT. The rearrangement links TRBV29-1 to TRBJ1-1; D ambiguous. Germline assignment: CDR1 SQVTM and CDR2 ANQGSEA. V was cut by 5 bases and J by 4 bases, with 11 bases left in between. The CDR3 runs 12 residues.

This clone has only a few counts. V usage is TRBV2 and J usage is TRBJ2-7, with TRBD1 identical over 8 bases. CDR1 and CDR2 from the germline V gene are SNHLY and FYNNEI. The CDR3 consists of 13 residues. J was trimmed by 6 bases and V by 5 bases; bases with no gene match: 6. The CDR3 DNA reads TGTGCCAGCAGTCTGGACAGGGTAGGCGAGCAGTACTTC. Translated: CASSLDRVGEQYF.

The V gene is TRBV19, the J gene TRBJ2-2; TRBD1 agrees at 9 bases. V lost 5 bases, J lost 8 bases, and 9 bases stayed unmatched. CDR3 size: 15 residues. The V gene's germline CDR1 is LNHDA and CDR2 SQIVND (reference sequence). This chain's CDR3 is CASSPGQGLKGELFF. The CDR3 bases are TGTGCCAGTAGTCCCGGACAGGGGCTTAAGGGGGAGCTGTTTTTT.

The chain recombines TRBV6-4 with TRBJ1-1, with TRBD1 as a possible D gene (5 bases). The CDR3 is 14 residues long. Germline V lookup: CDR1 MRHNA, CDR2 SNTAGT. Trimming left V 2 bases short and J 1 base short, with 8 bases between. DNA for the CDR3: TGTGCCAGCAGTGACGACAGCAAGAACACTGAAGCTTTCTTT. Its translation: CASSDDSKNTEAFF.

The chain is built from TRBV9 and TRBJ2-1; 9 bases fit TRBD2. Germline-derived CDR1 and CDR2 are SGDLS and YYNGEE. J gave up 2 bases and V 2 bases, and 2 bases lay outside the gene matches. The CDR3 is made up of 15 amino acids. The CDR3 loop is CASSVRLAAYNEQFF. For the CDR3, the DNA is TGTGCCAGCAGCGTGAGACTAGCGGCCTACAATGAGCAGTTCTTC.

The chain couples TRBV18 to TRBJ1-1; TRBD1 agrees at 7 bases. There are 14 residues in the CDR3. V lost 2 bases, J lost 1 base, and 1 base stayed unmatched. The V gene's germline CDR1 is KGHSH and CDR2 LQKENI. CDR3 region: CASSPRGQNTEAFF. In DNA, the CDR3 is TGTGCCAGCTCACCAAGGGGGCAGAACACTGAAGCTTTCTTT.

This rearrangement joins TRBV7-2 to TRBJ1-5; D might be TRBD1 (5 bases). The V gene lost 5 bases and the J gene lost 7 bases, with 18 bases spanning the gap. This CDR3 comprises 15 residues. Germline V gives CDR1 SGHTA, CDR2 FQGNSA. The CDR3 is CASSPQGVSEQPQHF. Here the CDR3 DNA reads TGTGCCAGCAGCCCCCAGGGTGTTAGTGAGCAGCCCCAGCATTTT. The full variable domain, in which reference TRBV7-2 and TRBJ1-5 provide the parts outside the CDR3, is GAGVSQSPSNKVTEKGKDVELRCDPISGHTALYWYRQSLGQGLEFLIYFQGNSAPDKSGLPSDRFSAERTGGSVSTLTIQRTQQEDSAVYLCASSPQGVSEQPQHFGDGTRLSIL.

This clone was detected only once. This chain uses TRBV6-1 with TRBJ2-7; D remains ambiguous. V lost 3 bases and J lost 3, with 9 bases in between. Germline loops: CDR1 MNHNS, CDR2 SASEGT. This CDR3 contains 13 residues. CDR3 region: CASSDWQDYEQYF. The CDR3 DNA reads as TGTGCCAGCAGTGATTGGCAGGACTACGAGCAGTACTTC.

The chain couples TRBV27 to TRBJ2-7; weak D call: TRBD2 (6 bases). V was pared by 2 bases and J by 5 bases, with 13 bases between. Germline V gene sequence: CDR1 MNHEY, CDR2 SMNVEV (reference sequence). The CDR3 totals 14 residues. CDR3 sequence: CASSLLAIDNEQYF. Here the CDR3 DNA reads TGTGCCAGCAGTTTACTAGCGATAGACAACGAGCAGTACTTC.

This rearrangement joins TRBV28 to TRBJ1-5; a possible D gene is TRBD1 (5 bases). Germline V gives CDR1 MDHEN, CDR2 SYDVKM. The CDR3 is made up of 16 amino acids. V was clipped by 1 base and J by 1 base, with 11 bases between them. CDR3 residues: CASSLSLGGSNQPQHF. CDR3 sequence (DNA): TGTGCCAGCAGTTTATCATTGGGGGGGAGCAATCAGCCCCAGCATTTT.

The rearrangement joins TRBV15 to TRBJ2-3; D remains ambiguous. V was pared by 0 bases and J by 4 bases, with 11 bases between. The germline gives CDR1 LNHNV, CDR2 YYDKDF (reference sequence). The CDR3 has 15 residues. CDR3 in amino acids: CATSRDNLPSDTQYF. The CDR3 DNA reads TGTGCCACCAGCAGAGATAATCTTCCCTCAGATACGCAGTATTTT.